This T cell receptor beta chain comes out of a study of cytomegalovirus exposure and HLA in healthy donors. With regard to this clone: The antigen remains unidentified.

Notes on the study in general: Sequencing depth across donors, presence/absence analyses assumed, was roughly uniform. Later analysis revealed greater clonal expansion in HLA-associated TCR beta chains than in equally common others. For most TCR beta V segments, an earlier analysis put the productive rate at about 90% or about 30% of the time.

Among the donors, all were healthy bone marrow donors. Germline V gives CDR1 SGHDT, CDR2 YYEEEE. CDR3 length equals 14 residues. V lost 4 bases and J 1 base, leaving 11 bases between the germline ends. Primers for the PCR totalled 60 Vbeta and 13 Jbeta. The repertoire was sequenced with immunoSEQ multiplex PCR; TCRdb's copy has only in-frame clones and lacks some. This repertoire shows over 150,000 clones, approximately 80% found once; its top ten account for 2% to 3%. This TCR was recovered from a middle-aged woman in good health and CMV-seropositive. The sequencing input was PBMCs. This chain links TRBV5-6 with TRBJ1-1; D is possibly TRBD1 (6 bases). The CDR3 protein is CASSQQGWNTEAFF. CDR3 bases: TGTGCCAGCAGCCAACAGGGTTGGAACACTGAAGCTTTCTTT.